The clone carrying this T cell receptor beta chain was seen at least ten times. No antigen is known for it. The sample is drawn from a study of T cell repertoires in cytomegalovirus infection. Turning to the study itself: Through public TCR beta signatures, both CMV infection and matching HLA type were indicated. Points from the study as a whole: The cumulative frequency of public TCR beta families identified carriers of CMV plus the relevant HLA. There were HLA-C-restricted CMV-specific TCR beta clonotypes dominating the ex vivo response.

CDR1 is MNHEY and CDR2 is SVGAGI in the germline V gene. The CDR3 has 14 residues. The V gene end was trimmed by 6 bases and the J gene end by 3 bases; junction bases not matched to a gene: 4. TCRdb fed the reads into MiXCR, producing one record per CDR3 protein. The sample includes roughly 250,000 distinct CDR3 sequences, 22% of them seen just once. What was sequenced was CD8+ T cells from PBMCs. The sequence was collected from a human donor in good health (CMV status not recorded). Some clones in this sample may be carry-over from other donors' samples. V gene TRBV6-5 combines with J gene TRBJ2-7; the match to TRBD1 covers 11 bases. The CDR3 loop is CASSYGTGGYEQYF. The CDR3 nucleotides read TGTGCCAGCAGCTATGGGACAGGGGGCTACGAGCAGTACTTC.